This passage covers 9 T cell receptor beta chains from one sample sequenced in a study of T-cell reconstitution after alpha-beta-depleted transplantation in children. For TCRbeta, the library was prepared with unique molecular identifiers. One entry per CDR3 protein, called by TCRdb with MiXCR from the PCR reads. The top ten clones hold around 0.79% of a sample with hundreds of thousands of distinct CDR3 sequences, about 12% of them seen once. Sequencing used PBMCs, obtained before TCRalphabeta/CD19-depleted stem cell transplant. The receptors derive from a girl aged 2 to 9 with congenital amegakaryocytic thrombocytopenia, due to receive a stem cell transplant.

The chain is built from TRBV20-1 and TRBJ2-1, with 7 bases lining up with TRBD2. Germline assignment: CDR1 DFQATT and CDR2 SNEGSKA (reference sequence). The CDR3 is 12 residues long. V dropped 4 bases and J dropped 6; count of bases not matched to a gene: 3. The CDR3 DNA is TGCAGTGCTACTAGCGGACCCAATGAGCAGTTCTTC. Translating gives CSATSGPNEQFF.

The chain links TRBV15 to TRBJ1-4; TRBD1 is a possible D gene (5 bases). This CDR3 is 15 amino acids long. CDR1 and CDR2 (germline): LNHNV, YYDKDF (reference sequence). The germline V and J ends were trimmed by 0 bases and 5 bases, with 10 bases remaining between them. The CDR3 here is CATSRDGTENEKLFF. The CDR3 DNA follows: TGTGCCACCAGCAGAGATGGGACCGAAAATGAAAAACTGTTTTTT.

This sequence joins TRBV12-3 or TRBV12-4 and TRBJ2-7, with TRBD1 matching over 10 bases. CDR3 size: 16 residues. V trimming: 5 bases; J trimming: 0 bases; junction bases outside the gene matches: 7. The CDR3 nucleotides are TGTGCCAGCAGTCCAAGGGACAGGGGTATCTCCTACGAGCAGTACTTC. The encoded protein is CASSPRDRGISYEQYF.

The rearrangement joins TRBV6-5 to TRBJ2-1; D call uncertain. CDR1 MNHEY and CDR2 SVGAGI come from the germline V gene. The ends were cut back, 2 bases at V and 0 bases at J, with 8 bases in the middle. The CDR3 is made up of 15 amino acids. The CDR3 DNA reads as TGTGCCAGCAGTTACGCGGAGCCCTCCTACAATGAGCAGTTCTTC. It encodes CASSYAEPSYNEQFF.

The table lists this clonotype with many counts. The CDR3 coding sequence is TGCAGTGCTACCCCCGGGACTATTCCGGGGTCCGAGCAGTACTTC. The encoded protein is CSATPGTIPGSEQYF. The gene calls are TRBV20-1 and TRBJ2-7, with 7 bases matching TRBD2. The CDR3 loop spans 15 amino acids. Looked up from germline, CDR1 is DFQATT and CDR2 is SNEGSKA (reference sequence). V gave up 4 bases and J gave up 6 bases; unmatched junction bases: 15.

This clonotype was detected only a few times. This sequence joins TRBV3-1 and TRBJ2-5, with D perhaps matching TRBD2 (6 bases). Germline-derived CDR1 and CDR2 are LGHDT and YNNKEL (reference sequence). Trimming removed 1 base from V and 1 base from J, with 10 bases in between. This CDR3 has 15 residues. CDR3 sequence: CASSQGGNRQETQYF. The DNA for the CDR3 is TGTGCCAGCAGCCAAGGCGGGAACCGCCAAGAGACCCAGTACTTC.

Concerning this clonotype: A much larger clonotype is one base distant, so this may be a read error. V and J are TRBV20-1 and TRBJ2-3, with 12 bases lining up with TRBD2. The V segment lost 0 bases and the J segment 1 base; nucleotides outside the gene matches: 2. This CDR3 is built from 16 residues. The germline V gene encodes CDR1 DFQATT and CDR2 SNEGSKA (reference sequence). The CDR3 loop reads CSARDPSGRGTDTQYF. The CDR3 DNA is TGCAGTGCTAGAGATCCTAGCGGGAGGGGCACAGATACGCAGTATTTT.

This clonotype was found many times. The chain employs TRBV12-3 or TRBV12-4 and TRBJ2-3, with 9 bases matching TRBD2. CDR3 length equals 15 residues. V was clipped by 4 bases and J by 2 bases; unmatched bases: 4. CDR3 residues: CASSSGLALTDTQYF. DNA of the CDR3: TGTGCCAGCAGTTCGGGACTAGCTCTCACAGATACGCAGTATTTT.

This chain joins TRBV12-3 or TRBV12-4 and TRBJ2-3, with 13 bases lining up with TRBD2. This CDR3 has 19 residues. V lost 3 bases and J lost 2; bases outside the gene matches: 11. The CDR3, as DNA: TGTGCCAGCAGTTTGGGTGGACTAGCGGGAGTAGAACACACAGATACGCAGTATTTT. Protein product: CASSLGGLAGVEHTDTQYF.